The sequence of this T cell receptor beta chain was determined in a study of blood T cell repertoires in COVID-19. V lost 4 bases, J lost 5 bases, and 6 bases stayed unmatched. This CDR3 contains 16 residues. The germline CDR1 and CDR2 sequences are MNHNS and SASEGT. Sequenced by immunoSEQ multiplex PCR; TCRdb stores in-frame clones only, minus some. The data hold a few hundred thousand clones, with approximately 81% observed a single time. The sequenced sample consisted of peripheral blood. This clonotype originated in a young woman with acute or convalescent COVID-19. This sequence joins TRBV6-1 and TRBJ2-1; TRBD2 matches at 12 bases. The CDR3 DNA reads TGTGCCAGCAGTGTACAACTAGCGGGAGGACACAATGAGCAGTTCTTC. As protein: CASSVQLAGGHNEQFF.